The 20 T cell receptor beta chains reported below all come from one sample, sequenced in a study of T cells in Graves' hyperthyroidism and ophthalmopathy. RNA transcripts served as the template for amplifying TCR beta CDR3 regions. Using the HTBI primer set, a first-round RT-PCR was run on the TCR CDR3. TCRdb reanalysed the multiplex PCR reads using MiXCR and keeps one entry per CDR3 protein. The data contain hundreds of thousands of distinct CDR3 sequences, roughly 20% of them seen just once; the ten biggest clones take up 34%. The sample comprised blood. These receptors came from a man aged 25-40 years with Graves' ophthalmopathy.

This clonotype showed up many times. The chain joins TRBV24-1 to TRBJ2-1; D gene uncertain. From germline, CDR1 is KGHDR and CDR2 SFDVKD. The CDR3 consists of 12 residues. V lost 4 bases to trimming and J lost 8 bases, with 8 bases between them. CDR3 bases: TGTGCCACCAGTGACCGCCGGGATGAGCAGTTCTTC. Translating gives CATSDRRDEQFF.

This clonotype was observed a few times. The chain recombines TRBV24-1 with TRBJ2-3, with D possibly TRBD2 on 5 matching bases. V was pared by 7 bases and J by 4 bases, with 11 bases between. Germline V gene sequence: CDR1 KGHDR, CDR2 SFDVKD. This CDR3 comprises 13 residues. In nucleotides, the CDR3 is TGTGCCACCAGAAAGAGGGCCCCAGATACGCAGTATTTT. Translated: CATRKRAPDTQYF.

This clonotype was recorded a few times. V and J are TRBV5-1 and TRBJ2-1, with D possibly called TRBD1 or TRBD2 (5 bases each). V was shortened by 6 bases and J by 7 bases, with 29 bases between the two germline ends. CDR1 and CDR2 from the germline V gene are SGHRS and YFSETQ. This CDR3 has 18 amino acids. CDR3 sequence: CASTNSRWDGRRSNEQFF. The CDR3 DNA reads as TGCGCCAGCACCAATAGCCGGTGGGACGGAAGGAGGAGTAATGAGCAGTTCTTC.

The rearrangement links TRBV11-2 to TRBJ2-7; TRBD1 matches 9 bases. The V and J ends lost 5 bases and 2 bases, in that order; junction bases with no gene match: 16. The CDR3 loop spans 18 amino acids. Germline V gene lookup returns CDR1 SGHAT and CDR2 FQNNGV. The CDR3 here is CASSPAPRTGVTPYEQYF. Written as DNA, the CDR3 is TGTGCCAGCAGCCCCGCCCCTCGGACAGGGGTGACACCCTACGAGCAGTACTTC.

The chain employs TRBV24-1 and TRBJ2-2, with 14 positions matching TRBD2. The CDR3 covers 17 residues. Germline trimming cut 7 bases from V and 4 bases from J; bases unmatched to any gene: 7. Germline values: CDR1 KGHDR, CDR2 SFDVKD. DNA of the CDR3: TGTGCCACCAGCTTCCCGGGACTAGCGGGAGCCACCGGGGAGCTGTTTTTT. Protein: CATSFPGLAGATGELFF.

The chain has TRBV12-3 or TRBV12-4 and TRBJ2-5, with D perhaps matching TRBD1 or TRBD2 (5 bases each). Deletions cut 3 bases from V and 6 bases from J, with 23 bases between. The CDR3 has 17 residues. CDR3 coding DNA: TGTGCCAGCAGTTTCGGGGCCCCTCGGGACGGGGAAAAGACCCAGTACTTC. Translated, it gives CASSFGAPRDGEKTQYF.

The chain employs TRBV5-8 and TRBJ2-7, with 10 bases that match TRBD1. Unmatched junction bases numbered 8, after V lost 5 bases and J lost 3 bases. Germline V gene sequence: CDR1 SGHTS, CDR2 YDEGEE. The CDR3 loop spans 15 amino acids. In DNA, the CDR3 is TGTGCCAGCAGTTCGACAGGGGGCACCATCTACGAGCAGTACTTC. The encoded protein is CASSSTGGTIYEQYF.

There are a few counts of this clonotype. This sequence may be a read error, since a much larger clone differs from it by one base. This rearrangement joins TRBV3-1 to TRBJ2-1; D uncertain. Trimming stripped 8 bases from V and 2 bases from J, with 13 bases between. Germline V gene data show CDR1 as LGHDT and CDR2 as YNNKEL (reference sequence). The CDR3 contains 14 residues. CDR3 amino acids: CASSGEGPYNEQFF. The CDR3 DNA reads TGTGCCAGCTCTGGAGAAGGCCCCTACAATGAGCAGTTCTTC.

V usage is TRBV28 and J usage is TRBJ2-7; TRBD2 aligns across 8 bases. Trimming cost V 5 bases and J 4 bases; bases outside gene matches: 10. Germline CDR1 MDHEN, CDR2 SYDVKM. This CDR3 spans 15 amino acids. The CDR3 protein is CASSPYREREYEQYF. Here the CDR3 DNA reads TGTGCCAGCAGTCCATATCGGGAGCGGGAGTACGAGCAGTACTTC.

In this sample, this clonotype turned up a few times. V is TRBV10-3 and J is TRBJ1-1, with 10 bases aligning to TRBD1. CDR1 and CDR2 from the germline V gene are ENHRY and SYGVKD. The CDR3 has 15 residues. Trimming at V came to 6 bases and at J to 0 bases, leaving 4 bases not matched to a gene. CDR3 sequence reads: CAIRVGQGMNTEAFF. The CDR3 DNA sequence: TGTGCCATCAGGGTGGGACAGGGGATGAACACTGAAGCTTTCTTT.

In nucleotides, the CDR3 is TGTGCCAGCAGCCTAACGACAGGGCACTCCTACGAGCAGTACTTC. Protein sequence: CASSLTTGHSYEQYF. The chain has TRBV11-2 and TRBJ2-7, with 7 bases that match TRBD1. J was trimmed by 0 bases and V by 5 bases; bases with no gene match: 7. The CDR3 spans 15 residues. Germline V lookup: CDR1 SGHAT, CDR2 FQNNGV.

This clonotype was observed a few times. This chain links TRBV7-9 with TRBJ2-1; D gene uncertain. Germline V CDR1 and CDR2: SEHNR, FQNEAQ (reference sequence). V was clipped by 1 base and J by 7 bases, with 8 bases between them. The CDR3 is made up of 13 amino acids. The CDR3: CASSLDDTNEQFF. The CDR3 DNA sequence: TGTGCCAGCAGCTTAGATGACACAAATGAGCAGTTCTTC.

CDR3 amino acids: CASSVSGRAGEQYF. The CDR3, as DNA: TGTGCCAGCAGCGTTAGCGGGAGGGCCGGGGAGCAGTACTTC. The chain has TRBV7-8 and TRBJ2-7; TRBD2 matches 11 bases. CDR1 is SGHVS, CDR2 FQNEAQ, per germline. V was pared by 5 bases and J by 7 bases, with 7 bases of the junction left unmatched. This CDR3 comprises 14 residues.

This clonotype has just a few counts. The chain couples TRBV28 to TRBJ2-1, with D maybe TRBD2 (6 bases). Germline V gives CDR1 MDHEN, CDR2 SYDVKM. Trimming removed 1 base at V and 0 bases at J, with 10 bases between. The CDR3 contains 16 residues. The CDR3, as DNA: TGTGCCAGCAGTTTATCGGCGGGGTACTCCTACAATGAGCAGTTCTTC. This sequence encodes CASSLSAGYSYNEQFF.

The CDR3, as DNA: TGTGCCAGCAGCCAAGATGGGCTGGGACTAGCGGATCACAATGAGCAGTTCTTC. Translated, it gives CASSQDGLGLADHNEQFF. This chain uses TRBV3-1 with TRBJ2-1; 11 positions match TRBD2. With V trimmed by 0 bases and J by 5 bases, 9 bases remained unmatched. The CDR3 is made up of 18 amino acids. Looked up from germline, CDR1 is LGHDT and CDR2 is YNNKEL (reference sequence).

The chain uses TRBV4-1 and TRBJ2-2; TRBD2 matches at 11 bases. V shed 6 bases and J 6 bases; nucleotides not matched to a gene: 0. There are 13 residues in the CDR3. The V gene's germline CDR1 is MGHRA and CDR2 YSYEKL. This CDR3 is CASRLAGAGELFF. In DNA, the CDR3 is TGCGCCAGCAGACTAGCGGGAGCCGGGGAGCTGTTTTTT.

The chain couples TRBV18 to TRBJ1-2; 7 bases match TRBD1. The ends lost 3 bases at V and 6 bases at J; junction bases unmatched: 10. Germline CDR1 is KGHSH and CDR2 is LQKENI. CDR3 length: 15 amino acids. The CDR3 DNA sequence: TGTGCCAGCTCACCGACCTTGACAGGGATAAATGGCTACACCTTC. This codes for CASSPTLTGINGYTF.

At least ten counts were recorded for this clonotype. The gene calls are TRBV2 and TRBJ1-1; the D gene is possibly TRBD1 (5 bases). V was cut by 8 bases and J by 1 base, with 20 bases left in between. The CDR3 is 16 residues long. The germline gives CDR1 SNHLY, CDR2 FYNNEI. The CDR3 sequence: CASRWGGGAGNTEAFF. The CDR3, as DNA: TGTGCCAGCCGTTGGGGTGGCGGGGCGGGGAACACTGAAGCTTTCTTT.

This clonotype has a count of ten or more. The chain combines TRBV28 with TRBJ2-1; D gene ambiguous. Germline CDR1 MDHEN, CDR2 SYDVKM. The CDR3 consists of 14 residues. The ends were cut back, 1 base at V and 7 bases at J, with 11 bases in the middle. CDR3 region: CASSLSWTQNEQFF. CDR3 nucleotides: TGTGCCAGCAGTTTATCTTGGACCCAGAATGAGCAGTTCTTC.

J is TRBJ2-3 and V is TRBV13, with D perhaps assigned TRBD1 or TRBD2 (6 bases each). V was trimmed by 0 bases and J by 6 bases, leaving 10 bases between them. The CDR3 totals 14 residues. From germline, CDR1 is PRHDT and CDR2 FYEKMQ (reference sequence). The CDR3 is CASSLGIGGDTQYF. CDR3 in DNA: TGTGCCAGCAGCTTAGGGATAGGGGGGGATACGCAGTATTTT.